These T cell receptor beta chains were read from a single sample in a study of T cells after yellow fever vaccination. One entry per CDR3 protein, called by TCRdb with MiXCR from the 5' RACE reads. The sample records fewer than 500,000 distinct CDR3 sequences, approximately 19% being singletons. This material consisted of PBMCs, taken before the yellow fever booster vaccination. The receptor source for this set is a man between 18 and 35 years old who received the YFV17D yellow fever vaccine. CDR3s include the opening cysteine and the closing phenylalanine or tryptophan. A D gene is named only where the DNA matches it firmly. Clone size is shown for a subset of rows, as once, few, many or a class of expanded clone.

V gene,J gene,clone size,D gene,CDR3 length,CDR3 protein,CDR3 DNA
TRBV6-2/TRBV6-3,TRBJ2-1,few,TRBD1,15,CASSLTGGQYNEQFF,TGTGCCAGCAGCCTGACAGGGGGCCAGTACAATGAGCAGTTCTTC
TRBV28,TRBJ2-2,-,TRBD1,15,CASRPDRRNTGELFF,TGTGCCAGCAGACCGGACAGGCGCAACACCGGGGAGCTGTTTTTT
TRBV6-5,TRBJ2-4,few,-,16,CASSYSRQTVKNIQYF,TGTGCCAGCAGTTACTCGAGGCAGACGGTGAAAAACATTCAGTACTTC
TRBV6-6,TRBJ2-5,-,-,15,CASSYSNQAASTQYF,TGTGCCAGCAGTTACTCGAACCAGGCCGCATCGACCCAGTACTTC
TRBV7-2,TRBJ2-3,-,-,15,CASSAFGMLKDTQYF,TGTGCCAGCAGCGCCTTTGGGATGTTAAAGGATACGCAGTATTTT
TRBV30,TRBJ1-5,once,-,14,CAWNPGGGNQPQHF,TGTGCCTGGAATCCGGGGGGAGGCAATCAGCCCCAGCATTTT
TRBV7-2,TRBJ1-3,-,TRBD1,17,CASSPRRTGGSENTIYF,TGTGCCAGCAGCCCAAGGAGGACAGGGGGCAGCGAAAACACCATATATTTT
TRBV6-5,TRBJ2-7,many,TRBD2,16,CASSSRPGGLPHEQYF,TGTGCCAGCAGTTCCCGGCCGGGAGGGCTCCCCCACGAGCAGTACTTC
TRBV20-1,TRBJ2-5,-,TRBD1,15,CSASRDSENQETQYF,TGCAGTGCTAGCCGGGACAGCGAAAACCAAGAGACCCAGTACTTC
TRBV7-9,TRBJ2-1,-,-,14,CASSRNRVGNEQFF,TGTGCCAGCAGCCGGAACAGGGTGGGCAATGAGCAGTTCTTC
TRBV5-6,TRBJ2-5,-,-,13,CASSSLWRETQYF,TGTGCCAGCAGCTCCCTGTGGCGAGAGACCCAGTACTTC
TRBV5-1,TRBJ2-6,-,-,14,CASRGEVGANVLTF,TGCGCCAGCCGCGGGGAGGTTGGGGCCAACGTCCTGACTTTC
TRBV2,TRBJ1-5,-,-,14,CASKAGRDNQPQHF,TGTGCCAGCAAGGCGGGCAGGGACAATCAGCCCCAGCATTTT
TRBV3-1,TRBJ2-2,-,-,14,CASSRPTVTGELFF,TGTGCCAGCAGCCGGCCGACAGTCACCGGGGAGCTGTTTTTT
TRBV6-6,TRBJ1-1,-,TRBD1,14,CASSYRGVNTEAFF,TGTGCCAGCAGCTACAGGGGAGTGAACACTGAAGCTTTCTTT
TRBV7-6,TRBJ2-7,-,TRBD1,15,CASSLAARGLGEQYF,TGTGCCAGCAGCTTAGCAGCCAGGGGGTTGGGCGAGCAGTACTTC
TRBV20-1,TRBJ2-7,-,-,12,CSATGTAFEQYF,TGCAGTGCCACCGGGACGGCCTTCGAGCAGTACTTC
TRBV3-1,TRBJ1-5,-,-,13,CASSQDLTQPQHF,TGTGCCAGCAGCCAAGACCTAACGCAGCCCCAGCATTTT
TRBV13,TRBJ1-1,few,TRBD1,13,CASSDRGLTEAFF,TGTGCCAGCAGCGACAGGGGTCTCACTGAAGCTTTCTTT
TRBV7-2,TRBJ2-3,-,TRBD2,16,CASSFRPGGFTDTQYF,TGTGCCAGCAGCTTTCGCCCGGGGGGGTTCACAGATACGCAGTATTTT
TRBV9,TRBJ2-2,few,-,16,CASSVVTEFNTGELFF,TGTGCCAGCAGCGTAGTGACAGAATTCAACACCGGGGAGCTGTTTTTT
TRBV6-2/TRBV6-3,TRBJ2-7,few,-,12,CASSYWAYEQYF,TGTGCCAGCAGTTACTGGGCCTACGAGCAGTACTTC
TRBV4-2,TRBJ1-1,-,-,14,CASSQVDTAAEAFF,TGTGCCAGCAGCCAGGTCGATACAGCAGCTGAAGCTTTCTTT
TRBV25-1,TRBJ2-1,few,TRBD2,15,CASSEEGRGENEQFF,TGTGCCAGCAGTGAGGAGGGGAGGGGTGAGAATGAGCAGTTCTTC
TRBV25-1,TRBJ2-1,few,TRBD1,16,CASSDSGQGSYNEQFF,TGTGCCAGCAGTGACTCGGGACAGGGGTCCTACAATGAGCAGTTCTTC
TRBV11-1,TRBJ2-3,few,TRBD1,14,CASSAVTTGLPQYF,TGTGCCAGCAGCGCCGTTACGACAGGGCTGCCGCAGTATTTT
TRBV27,TRBJ2-2,-,TRBD1,15,CASSSWTGRTGELFF,TGTGCCAGCAGTTCCTGGACAGGGCGCACCGGGGAGCTGTTTTTT
TRBV7-9,TRBJ2-2,-,-,13,CASSSVGTGELFF,TGTGCCAGCTCTAGCGTAGGCACCGGGGAGCTGTTTTTT
TRBV7-9,TRBJ1-1,many,TRBD1,13,CASSRQGSTEAFF,TGTGCCAGCAGCCGACAGGGTTCCACTGAAGCTTTCTTT
TRBV12-3/TRBV12-4,TRBJ2-4,-,-,14,CASSLDTGQWIQYF,TGTGCCAGCAGTTTAGATACAGGGCAGTGGATTCAGTACTTC
TRBV6-5,TRBJ2-3,few,TRBD1,15,CASSSHRGVADTQYF,TGTGCCAGCAGTTCCCACAGGGGGGTCGCAGATACGCAGTATTTT
TRBV12-3/TRBV12-4,TRBJ2-2,few,TRBD1,17,CASSRTGGLGNTGELFF,TGTGCCAGCAGCAGGACAGGGGGACTAGGGAACACCGGGGAGCTGTTTTTT
TRBV12-3/TRBV12-4,TRBJ2-5,few,-,15,CASRPGGENWETQYF,TGTGCCAGCAGGCCAGGGGGGGAGAATTGGGAGACCCAGTACTTC
TRBV7-2,TRBJ2-4,few,TRBD1,17,CASSSEDRPAGRNIQYF,TGTGCCAGCAGCTCCGAGGACAGGCCCGCCGGTAGGAACATTCAGTACTTC
TRBV20-1,TRBJ1-6,-,TRBD1,16,CSARDLRTGNNSPLHF,TGCAGTGCTAGAGATCTGAGGACAGGGAATAATTCACCCCTCCACTTT
TRBV4-2,TRBJ2-5,few,TRBD2,16,CASSQLAGGPEETQYF,TGTGCCAGCAGCCAACTAGCGGGGGGGCCTGAGGAGACCCAGTACTTC
TRBV6-1,TRBJ2-2,-,-,16,CAAQRSTTPNTGELFF,TGTGCCGCCCAGCGCTCAACTACACCCAACACCGGGGAGCTGTTTTTT
TRBV4-3,TRBJ1-4,-,-,15,CASSQETGRGEKLFF,TGCGCCAGCAGCCAAGAAACGGGCCGGGGGGAAAAACTGTTTTTT
TRBV5-1,TRBJ1-2,many,-,13,CASSLYGDYGYTF,TGCGCCAGCAGCTTGTACGGGGACTATGGCTACACCTTC
TRBV25-1,TRBJ2-3,few,TRBD2,14,CASSETSGGDTQYF,TGTGCCAGCAGTGAAACTAGCGGGGGAGATACGCAGTATTTT
TRBV4-3,TRBJ2-4,-,-,14,CASSQDQTDTIQYF,TGCGCCAGCAGCCAAGATCAGACAGATACCATTCAGTACTTC
TRBV20-1,TRBJ2-2,-,-,15,CSARTRGAGTGELFF,TGCAGTGCTAGAACTAGGGGGGCGGGCACCGGGGAGCTGTTTTTT
TRBV25-1,TRBJ2-7,-,-,12,CASSGNSYEQYF,TGTGCCAGCAGTGGTAACAGCTACGAGCAGTACTTC
TRBV20-1,TRBJ2-3,few,-,15,CSATGASGSTDTQYF,TGCAGTGCTACGGGGGCTAGCGGTAGCACAGATACGCAGTATTTT
TRBV6-2/TRBV6-3,TRBJ2-3,-,-,16,CASSYVLVGTTDTQYF,TGTGCCAGCAGTTACGTGCTAGTCGGAACCACAGATACGCAGTATTTT
TRBV6-2/TRBV6-3,TRBJ1-5,few,-,14,CASSKVGSNQPQHF,TGTGCCAGCAGTAAGGTAGGGAGCAATCAGCCCCAGCATTTT
TRBV3-1,TRBJ2-3,-,TRBD2,16,CASSYLAAGGTDTQYF,TGTGCCAGCAGCTATCTGGCGGCGGGGGGGACAGATACGCAGTATTTT
TRBV12-3/TRBV12-4,TRBJ1-2,many,-,15,CASSRMVVENYGYTF,TGTGCCAGCTCCCGGATGGTTGTAGAGAACTATGGCTACACCTTC